The 4 T cell receptor beta chains listed next were all sequenced from one sample in a study of synovial regulatory T cells in juvenile arthritis. Sequenced by immunoSEQ multiplex PCR; TCRdb stores in-frame clones only, minus some. The sample totals about 10,000 clones. Sequenced sample: Treg cells from blood. Subset in this sample: remaining (HLA-DR-negative) circulating blood Treg cells. All receptors derive from a donor younger than 30 with juvenile idiopathic arthritis.

The rearrangement uses TRBV7-6 and TRBJ1-1. The CDR3 length is 14 residues. The DNA sequence is not available. CDR1 SGHVS and CDR2 FNYEAQ come from the germline V gene. CDR3 amino acids: CASSLAGVNTEAFF.

The J gene is TRBJ2-7, the V gene TRBV6-6; TCRdb's D gene call, TRBD2, goes unchecked for lack of DNA. CDR1 and CDR2 from the germline V gene are MNHNY and SVGAGI (reference sequence). The CDR3 has 15 residues. The DNA sequence is not available. CDR3 in amino acids: CASSPASGTTYEQYF.

The genes are TRBV5-1 and TRBJ1-5. Per germline, CDR1 SGHRS and CDR2 YFSETQ. CDR3 length equals 14 residues. No DNA is listed. The CDR3 reads CASREGDSNQPQHF.

The chain joins TRBV29-1 to TRBJ1-1. The CDR3 is 13 amino acids. No DNA is recorded. CDR1 is SQVTM and CDR2 is ANQGSEA in the germline V gene. This chain's CDR3 is CSVEASLGTEAFF.